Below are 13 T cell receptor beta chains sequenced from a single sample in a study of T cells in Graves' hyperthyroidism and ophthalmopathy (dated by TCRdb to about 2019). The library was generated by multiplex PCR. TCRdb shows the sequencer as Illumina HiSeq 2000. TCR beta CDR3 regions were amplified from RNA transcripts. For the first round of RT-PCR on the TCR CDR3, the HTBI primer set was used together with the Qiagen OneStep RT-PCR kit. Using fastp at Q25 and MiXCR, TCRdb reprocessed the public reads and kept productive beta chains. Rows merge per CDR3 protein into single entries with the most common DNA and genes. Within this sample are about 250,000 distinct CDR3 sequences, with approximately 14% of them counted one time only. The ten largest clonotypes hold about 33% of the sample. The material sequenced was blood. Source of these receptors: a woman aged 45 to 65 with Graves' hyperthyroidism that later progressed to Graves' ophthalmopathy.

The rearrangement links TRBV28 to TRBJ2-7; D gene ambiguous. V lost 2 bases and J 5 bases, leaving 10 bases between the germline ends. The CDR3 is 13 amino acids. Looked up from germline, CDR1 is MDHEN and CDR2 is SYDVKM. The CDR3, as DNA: TGTGCCAGCAGTTTAGTCACCCTAAACGAGCAGTACTTC. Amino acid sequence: CASSLVTLNEQYF. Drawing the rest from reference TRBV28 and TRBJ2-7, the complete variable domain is DVKVTQSSRYLVKRTGEKVFLECVQDMDHENMFWYRQDPGLGLRLIYFSYDVKMKEKGDIPEGYSVSREKKERFSLILESASTNQTSMYLCASSLVTLNEQYFGPGTRLTVT.

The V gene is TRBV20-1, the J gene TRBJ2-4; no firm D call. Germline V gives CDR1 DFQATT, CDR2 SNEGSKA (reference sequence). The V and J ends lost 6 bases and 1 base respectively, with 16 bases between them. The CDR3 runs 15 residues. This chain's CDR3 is CSARWARQAKNIQYF. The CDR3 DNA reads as TGCAGTGCAAGGTGGGCTCGGCAGGCCAAAAACATTCAGTACTTC.

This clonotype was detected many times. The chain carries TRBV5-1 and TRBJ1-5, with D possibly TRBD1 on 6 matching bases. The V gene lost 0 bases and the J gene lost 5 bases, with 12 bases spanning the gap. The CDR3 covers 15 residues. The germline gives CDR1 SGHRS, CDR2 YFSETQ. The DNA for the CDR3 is TGCGCCAGCAGCTTGGAAGGGGGTGACCATCAGCCCCAGCATTTT. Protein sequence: CASSLEGGDHQPQHF.

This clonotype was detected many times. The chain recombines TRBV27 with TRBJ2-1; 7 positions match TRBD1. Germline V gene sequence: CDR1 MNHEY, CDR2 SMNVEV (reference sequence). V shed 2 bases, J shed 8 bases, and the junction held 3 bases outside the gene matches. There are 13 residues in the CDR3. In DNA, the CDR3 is TGTGCCAGCAGTTTAATAGGGGGCGATGAGCAGTTCTTC. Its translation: CASSLIGGDEQFF.

CDR3 region: CASSTVPPGPEAFF. Written as DNA, the CDR3 is TGTGCCAGTAGTACAGTCCCCCCTGGGCCTGAAGCTTTCTTT. The rearrangement uses TRBV19 and TRBJ1-1; D ambiguous. The CDR3 contains 14 residues. V was trimmed by 4 bases and J by 6 bases, leaving 15 bases between them. Looked up from germline, CDR1 is LNHDA and CDR2 is SQIVND (reference sequence).

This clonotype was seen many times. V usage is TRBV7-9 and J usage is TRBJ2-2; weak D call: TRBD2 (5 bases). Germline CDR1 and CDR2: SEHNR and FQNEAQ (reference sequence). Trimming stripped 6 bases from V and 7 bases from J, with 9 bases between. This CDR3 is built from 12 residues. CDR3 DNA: TGTGCCAGCAGGCCTACTAGCGGGGAGCTGTTTTTT. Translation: CASRPTSGELFF.

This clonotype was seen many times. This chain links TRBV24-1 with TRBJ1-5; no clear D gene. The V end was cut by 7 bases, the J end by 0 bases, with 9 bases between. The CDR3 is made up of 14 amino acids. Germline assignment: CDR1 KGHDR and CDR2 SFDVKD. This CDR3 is CATSDDASNQPQHF. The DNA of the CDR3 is TGTGCCACCAGCGACGACGCTAGCAATCAGCCCCAGCATTTT.

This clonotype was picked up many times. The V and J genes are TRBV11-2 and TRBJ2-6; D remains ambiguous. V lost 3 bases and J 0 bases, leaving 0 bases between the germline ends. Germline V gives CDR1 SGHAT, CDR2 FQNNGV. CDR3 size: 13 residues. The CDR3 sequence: CASSFSGANVLTF. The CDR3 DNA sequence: TGTGCCAGCAGCTTCTCTGGGGCCAACGTCCTGACTTTC.

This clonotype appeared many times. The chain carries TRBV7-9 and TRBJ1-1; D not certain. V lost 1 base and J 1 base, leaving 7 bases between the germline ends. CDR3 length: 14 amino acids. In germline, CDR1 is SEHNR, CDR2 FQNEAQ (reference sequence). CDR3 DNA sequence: TGTGCCAGCAGCTTAGAGCAGGAGAACACTGAAGCTTTCTTT. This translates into CASSLEQENTEAFF.

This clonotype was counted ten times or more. The CDR3 coding sequence is TGTGCCAGCAGGGGACTAGCGGGGAACCAAGAGACCCAGTACTTC. Translating it yields CASRGLAGNQETQYF. The chain uses TRBV2 and TRBJ2-5; TRBD2 agrees at 13 bases. The ends lost 6 bases at V and 0 bases at J; junction bases unmatched: 1. The CDR3 has 15 amino acids. Germline V CDR1 and CDR2: SNHLY, FYNNEI.

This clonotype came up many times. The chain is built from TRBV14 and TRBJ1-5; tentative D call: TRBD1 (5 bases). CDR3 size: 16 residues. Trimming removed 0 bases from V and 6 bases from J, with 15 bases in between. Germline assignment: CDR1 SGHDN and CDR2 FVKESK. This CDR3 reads CASSQECGGAPQPQHF. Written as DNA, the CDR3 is TGTGCCAGCAGCCAAGAATGCGGGGGAGCCCCTCAGCCCCAGCATTTT.

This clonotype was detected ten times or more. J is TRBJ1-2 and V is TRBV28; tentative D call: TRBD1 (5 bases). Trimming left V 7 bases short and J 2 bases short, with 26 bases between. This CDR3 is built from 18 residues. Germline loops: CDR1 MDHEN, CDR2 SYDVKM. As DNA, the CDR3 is TGTGCCAGCAATGCCCGAAGGACATGGCTTTCGGGAAACTATGGCTACACCTTC. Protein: CASNARRTWLSGNYGYTF.

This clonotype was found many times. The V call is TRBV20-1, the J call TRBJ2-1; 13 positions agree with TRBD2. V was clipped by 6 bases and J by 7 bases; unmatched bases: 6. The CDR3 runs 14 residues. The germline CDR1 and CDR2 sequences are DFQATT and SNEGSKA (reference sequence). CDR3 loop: CSAPGTSGINEQFF. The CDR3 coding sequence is TGCAGTGCCCCCGGGACTAGCGGGATAAATGAGCAGTTCTTC.